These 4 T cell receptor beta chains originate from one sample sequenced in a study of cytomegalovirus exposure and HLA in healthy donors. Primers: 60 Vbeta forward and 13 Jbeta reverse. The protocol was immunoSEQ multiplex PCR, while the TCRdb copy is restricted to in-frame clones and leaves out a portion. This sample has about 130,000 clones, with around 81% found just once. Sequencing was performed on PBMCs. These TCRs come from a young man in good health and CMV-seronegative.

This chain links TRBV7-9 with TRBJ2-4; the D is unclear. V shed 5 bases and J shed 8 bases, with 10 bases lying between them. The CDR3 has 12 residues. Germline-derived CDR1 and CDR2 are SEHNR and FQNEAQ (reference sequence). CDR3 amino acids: CASSRYADIQYF. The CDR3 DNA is TGTGCCAGCAGCCGTTATGCGGACATTCAGTACTTC.

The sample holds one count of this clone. For the CDR3, the DNA is TGTGCCAGCACCCTCGGGGGGCCCTACGAGCAGTACTTC. It translates to CASTLGGPYEQYF. V gene TRBV7-2 combines with J gene TRBJ2-7; a weak D match, TRBD2 (7 bases). Germline CDR1 reads SGHTA; CDR2 reads FQGNSA. CDR3 length: 13 residues. V lost 7 bases and J 2 bases, leaving 12 bases between the germline ends. Full variable domain (remainder filled in from reference TRBV7-2 and TRBJ2-7): GAGVSQSPSNKVTEKGKDVELRCDPISGHTALYWYRQSLGQGLEFLIYFQGNSAPDKSGLPSDRFSAERTGGSVSTLTIQRTQQEDSAVYLCASTLGGPYEQYFGPGTRLTVT.

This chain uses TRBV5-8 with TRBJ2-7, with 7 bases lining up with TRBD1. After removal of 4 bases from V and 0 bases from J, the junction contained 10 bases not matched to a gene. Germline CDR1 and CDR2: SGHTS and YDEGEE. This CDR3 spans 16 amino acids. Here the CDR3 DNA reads TGTGCCAGCAGCCACTTTACCGGGACAGACTCCTACGAGCAGTACTTC. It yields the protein CASSHFTGTDSYEQYF.

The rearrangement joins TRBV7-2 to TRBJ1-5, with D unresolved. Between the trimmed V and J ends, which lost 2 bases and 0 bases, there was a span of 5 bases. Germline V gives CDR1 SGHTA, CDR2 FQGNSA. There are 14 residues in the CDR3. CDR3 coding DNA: TGTGCCAGCAGCTTACAGGATAGCAATCAGCCCCAGCATTTT. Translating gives CASSLQDSNQPQHF.